This T cell receptor (beta chain) was identified during a study of cytotoxic CD8 clonotypes in ibrutinib-treated CLL. Sequencing was performed with immunoSEQ multiplex PCR; in TCRdb, only in-frame clones are kept and a portion is missing. This table holds 40,000 or so clones, nearly 50% found once. Comment on this clone: The antigen is undetermined.

Broader study findings: Clonality was higher at baseline than in age-matched healthy donors and tracked circulating CD8+ T-cell counts. Rising at ibrutinib response, clonality subsequently fell back toward baseline at progression. Treatment left the uncommon public clonotypes either contracted or stable in frequency. Samples were collected at differing times from sustained-remission and progressing patients.

The V end was cut by 6 bases, the J end by 1 base, with 8 bases between. This CDR3 contains 13 residues. Germline loops: CDR1 MNHEY, CDR2 SVGAGI. This rearrangement joins TRBV6-5 to TRBJ2-3, with a weak D call TRBD1 (6 bases). This TCR derives from a human donor with chronic lymphocytic leukemia. The material was PBMCs, obtained before ibrutinib treatment. CDR3 in amino acids: CASRGGGTDTQYF. For the CDR3, the DNA is TGTGCCAGCAGAGGGGGAGGCACAGATACGCAGTATTTT.